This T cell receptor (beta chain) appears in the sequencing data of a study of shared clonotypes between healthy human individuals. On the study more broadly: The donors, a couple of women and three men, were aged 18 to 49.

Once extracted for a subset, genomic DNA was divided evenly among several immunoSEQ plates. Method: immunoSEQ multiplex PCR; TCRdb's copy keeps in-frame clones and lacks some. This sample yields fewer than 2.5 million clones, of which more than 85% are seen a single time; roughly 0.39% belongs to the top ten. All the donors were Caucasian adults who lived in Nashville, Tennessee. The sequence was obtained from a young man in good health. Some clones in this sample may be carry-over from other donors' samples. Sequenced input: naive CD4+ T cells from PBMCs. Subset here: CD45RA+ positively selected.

The CDR3 sequence is CAISEGGLAIAKNIQYF. The CDR3 DNA follows: TGTGCCATCAGTGAGGGGGGACTAGCAATAGCCAAAAACATTCAGTACTTC. The chain combines TRBV10-3 with TRBJ2-4; the match to TRBD2 covers 9 bases. Germline loops: CDR1 ENHRY, CDR2 SYGVKD. Trimming cost V 2 bases and J 0 bases; bases outside gene matches: 5. The CDR3 consists of 17 residues.